This section outlines one TCR beta chain sequence together with its context. This specimen comes from a study of blood T cell repertoires in COVID-19. The wider study: T cells, B-cell-depleted T cells, or PBMCs provided the cDNA or gDNA that served as material.

Per the study methods: Nucleated cell number was recorded as an estimate derived from reference gene primer amplification. Sequenced by immunoSEQ multiplex PCR; TCRdb stores in-frame clones only, minus some. The D gene and trimming were derived from the DNA, and the V and J assignments and clone size from that table. The sample yields more than 200,000 clones, 88% seen once. Per the germline V gene, CDR1 is SGHAT and CDR2 is FQNNGV. This CDR3 contains 15 residues. Unmatched junction bases numbered 4, after V lost 1 base and J lost 4 bases. The sequence derives from a man aged 70-80 years with acute or convalescent COVID-19. Sequenced sample: peripheral blood. V gene TRBV11-2 combines with J gene TRBJ2-1, with 7 bases that match TRBD1. This CDR3 reads CASSLAGGQYNEQFF. CDR3 coding DNA: TGTGCCAGCAGCTTAGCAGGGGGTCAGTACAATGAGCAGTTCTTC.